This T cell receptor (beta chain) was recorded in a study of blood T cell repertoires in COVID-19 (dated by TCRdb to the early 2020s). Some background on the complete study: The collaborator samples originated in the United States, Italy and Spain and spanned the acute and convalescent phases of COVID-19. Sample metadata almost always included a de-identified subject ID, COVID-19 status, age in years and sex. Where available, HLA class I and class II types were taken from metadata supplied by the sample provider and were not determined by assay-based typing. Subjects who had been exposed to COVID-19, were actively infected with it, or had recovered from it provided the deeply sampled blood TCRbeta repertoires that made up the dataset. The repertoires were made available in a free public database intended to serve as a resource for research on the immune response to SARS-CoV-2. The samples were drawn from the first 160 participants of the ongoing ImmuneRACE study and from more than 1,000 subjects provided by 6 global collaborators. The prospective study material was composed of cDNA or gDNA derived from T cells, B-cell-depleted T cells, or PBMCs. The investigation overall reported the following: The quantity of clinical and demographic metadata differed by source and by participant and was supplied without curation.

A word on this clone: Its antigen is still unknown. Per-nucleotide qualities are absent, and no much larger clonotype sits a single base away.

TCRbeta CDR3 regions were amplified from genomic DNA using the immunoSEQ Assay, a bias-controlled multiplex PCR. For the original study's pipeline: The number of nucleated cells in each sample was estimated by amplification of reference gene primers within the assay. To quantify the absolute abundance of each unique TCRbeta CDR3 rearrangement, sequence reads were collapsed and filtered. Productive Simpson clonality was computed per sample as the square root of Simpson's diversity index over productive rearrangements. Imported from immuneACCESS, the table was reduced by TCRdb to in-frame sequences with V and J called. These copies leave out some clones; in studies compared against another copy, an unresolved V gene accounts for under half, and the cause of the remainder is not known. V and J calls plus clone size are reproduced from that table; the DNA served to infer D and trimming. This sample is represented by 200,000 to 300,000 clones; approximately 85% of them were singletons. Jointly, the top ten make up around 5.5% of the sample.

One collaborating source in Seattle enrolled patients while the patients were actively infected and followed the patients over time throughout the course of disease. Each collaborating institution followed its own protocols to collect whole blood in K2EDTA tubes. For TCRbeta analysis, collaborators shipped samples in one of three forms: frozen whole blood, isolated PBMCs, or DNA extracted from either of those sample types. The junction carries 15 bases between V and J, which are trimmed by 6 bases and 1 base respectively. From the cysteine through the phenylalanine, the CDR3 covers 15 amino acids. The read is trimmed to its CDR3 DNA, 45 bases read in frame from base 1. For CDR1 and CDR2, the germline V gene (reference sequence) lists LNHDA and SQIVND.

The clonotype comes from a middle-aged man with COVID-19, enrolled during active disease. The sample was peripheral blood. Recombination linked TRBV19 to TRBJ1-1; a weak D assignment points to TRBD1 (5 bases agree). At the DNA level, the sequence is TGTGCCAGTAGCCCATGGGGGGGAGAGAACACTGAAGCTTTCTTT. It codes for CASSPWGGENTEAFF.